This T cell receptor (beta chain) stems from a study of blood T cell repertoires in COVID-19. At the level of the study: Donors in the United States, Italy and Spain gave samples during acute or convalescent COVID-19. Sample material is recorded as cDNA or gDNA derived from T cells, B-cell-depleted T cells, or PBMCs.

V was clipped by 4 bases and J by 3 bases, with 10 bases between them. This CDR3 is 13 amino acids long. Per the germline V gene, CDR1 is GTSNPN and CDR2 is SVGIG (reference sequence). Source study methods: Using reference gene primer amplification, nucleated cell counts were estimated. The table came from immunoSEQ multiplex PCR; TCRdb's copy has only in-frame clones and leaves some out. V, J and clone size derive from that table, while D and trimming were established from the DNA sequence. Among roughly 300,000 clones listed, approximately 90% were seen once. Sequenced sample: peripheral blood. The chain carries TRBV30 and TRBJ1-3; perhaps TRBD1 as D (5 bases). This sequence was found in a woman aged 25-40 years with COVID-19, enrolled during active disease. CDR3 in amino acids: CAWKATGGNTIYF. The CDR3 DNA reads TGTGCCTGGAAAGCTACAGGTGGAAACACCATATATTTT. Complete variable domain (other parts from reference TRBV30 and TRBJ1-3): SQTIHQWPATLVQPVGSPLSLECTVEGTSNPNLYWYRQAAGRGLQLLFYSVGIGQISSEVPQNLSASRPQDRQFILSSKKLLLSDSGFYLCAWKATGGNTIYFGEGSWLTVV.